Presented here are 32 T cell receptor beta chains from one specimen sequenced in a study of glioma-infiltrating T cells after dendritic cell vaccination. The table came from immunoSEQ multiplex PCR; TCRdb's copy has only in-frame clones and leaves some out. The profile covers more than 85,000 clones, with more than 75% appearing a single time and 2.5% to 3.5% taken by the ten largest. Source: blood, taken before dendritic cell vaccination. The receptors stem from a human donor with glioblastoma.

The gene calls are TRBV11-3 and TRBJ2-7, with D maybe TRBD1 (6 bases). The CDR3 consists of 13 residues. V lost 4 bases to trimming and J lost 2 bases, with 9 bases between them. Germline V gives CDR1 SGHNT, CDR2 YENEEA. The CDR3 loop is CASSSGTPYEQYF. For the CDR3, the DNA is TGTGCCAGCAGCTCCGGGACACCCTACGAGCAGTACTTC.

The V gene is TRBV13, the J gene TRBJ2-5; D is ambiguous. The CDR3 loop spans 11 amino acids. With 5 bases removed from V and 5 bases from J, the gap between germline ends came to 6 bases. Germline loops: CDR1 PRHDT, CDR2 FYEKMQ (reference sequence). The CDR3 DNA is TGTGCCAGCAGCCCCCAGGAGACCCAGTACTTC. Amino acid sequence: CASSPQETQYF.

The chain carries TRBV4-1 and TRBJ2-3; 10 positions match TRBD2. The CDR3 runs 16 residues. V trimming: 7 bases; J trimming: 2 bases; junction bases outside the gene matches: 9. Germline CDR1 MGHRA, CDR2 YSYEKL. The CDR3 nucleotides read TGCGCCAGCACCCGCACTAGCGGGGAGTCCACAGATACGCAGTATTTT. Translated, it gives CASTRTSGESTDTQYF.

This chain joins TRBV5-3 and TRBJ1-5; a possible D gene is TRBD1 (5 bases). TRBV5-3 is designated an ORF whose function remains uncertain. Trimming stripped 5 bases from V and 0 bases from J, with 15 bases between. The CDR3 sequence is 16 residues long. DNA for the CDR3: TGTGCCAGAAGTCCCCGACAGTTATATAGCAATCAGCCCCAGCATTTT. Protein sequence: CARSPRQLYSNQPQHF.

Details on this clone: One end of the junction fails to match germline, which may point to a read error. This CDR3 is CASSVNRESFNEQFF. CDR3 nucleotide sequence: TGTGCCAGCAGCGTAAACAGGGAGTCCTTCAATGAGCAGTTCTTC. The chain links TRBV9 to TRBJ2-1; a possible D gene is TRBD1 (6 bases). CDR3 length: 15 amino acids. The germline gives CDR1 SGDLS, CDR2 YYNGEE.

CDR3 sequence reads: CSVEGETSGAYEQYF. The CDR3 region has the DNA TGCAGCGTTGAAGGGGAGACTAGCGGTGCCTACGAGCAGTACTTC. The chain employs TRBV29-1 and TRBJ2-7; 9 bases map to TRBD2. The CDR3 covers 15 residues. CDR1 and CDR2 from the germline V gene are SQVTM and ANQGSEA. V shed 1 base and J 2 bases; nucleotides not matched to a gene: 6.

V usage is TRBV4-1 and J usage is TRBJ1-1, with D unclear. The V end was cut by 0 bases, the J end by 2 bases, with 13 bases between. The V gene's germline CDR1 is MGHRA and CDR2 YSYEKL. The CDR3 has 16 residues. CDR3 DNA sequence: TGCGCCAGCAGCCAAGAAATGTCAGAAAGAAACACTGAAGCTTTCTTT. This gives the protein CASSQEMSERNTEAFF.

The rearrangement joins TRBV7-9 to TRBJ1-1; a possible D gene is TRBD1 (5 bases). The germline V and J ends were trimmed by 3 bases and 4 bases, with 15 bases remaining between them. In germline, CDR1 is SEHNR, CDR2 FQNEAQ (reference sequence). The CDR3 consists of 15 residues. This CDR3 reads CASSFQGVPGTEAFF. CDR3 DNA: TGTGCCAGCAGCTTCCAGGGTGTCCCTGGCACTGAAGCTTTCTTT.

The chain links TRBV6-6 to TRBJ2-5, with D perhaps matching TRBD1 (5 bases). Looked up from germline, CDR1 is MNHNY and CDR2 is SVGAGI (reference sequence). Deletions cut 0 bases from V and 4 bases from J, with 9 bases between. The CDR3 contains 14 residues. CDR3 in amino acids: CASSYSKGAETQYF. Written as DNA, the CDR3 is TGTGCCAGCAGTTACTCGAAAGGGGCAGAGACCCAGTACTTC.

The rearrangement uses TRBV7-9 and TRBJ2-7; D ambiguous. The germline V and J ends were trimmed by 5 bases and 6 bases, with 11 bases remaining between them. From germline, CDR1 is SEHNR and CDR2 FQNEAQ (reference sequence). The CDR3 has 12 amino acids. This CDR3 is CASSTSPGEQYF. In DNA, the CDR3 is TGTGCCAGCAGCACCTCCCCGGGCGAGCAGTACTTC.

CDR3 sequence: CASSDWGSYYNEQFF. CDR3 in DNA: TGTGCCAGCAGTGATTGGGGCAGTTACTACAATGAGCAGTTCTTC. The chain employs TRBV25-1 and TRBJ2-1, with D perhaps matching TRBD1 (5 bases). The length of the CDR3 is 15 residues. Germline CDR1 MGHDK, CDR2 SYGVNS. Trimming stripped 3 bases from V and 3 bases from J, with 12 bases between.

The V and J genes are TRBV30 and TRBJ1-5; D ambiguous. Trimming stripped 1 base from V and 5 bases from J, with 9 bases between. Germline lookup yields CDR1 GTSNPN and CDR2 SVGIG (reference sequence). The length of the CDR3 is 13 residues. The CDR3 DNA is TGTGCCTGGAGTGAGGAGCAATATCAGCCCCAGCATTTT. Its translation: CAWSEEQYQPQHF.

The V and J genes are TRBV11-2 and TRBJ2-7; 7 nucleotides line up with TRBD2. J gave up 5 bases and V 6 bases, and 10 bases lay outside the gene matches. This CDR3 has 14 residues. The V gene's germline CDR1 is SGHAT and CDR2 FQNNGV. The CDR3 nucleotides are TGTGCCAGCAGACCTCTAGGGAGGGAAGACGAGCAGTACTTC. Protein product: CASRPLGREDEQYF.

The chain has TRBV7-2 and TRBJ1-3; D gene uncertain. With 5 bases removed from V and 1 base from J, the gap between germline ends came to 9 bases. The CDR3 sequence is 14 residues long. Germline loops: CDR1 SGHTA, CDR2 FQGNSA. DNA of the CDR3: TGTGCCAGCAGCCCTTACAGTTCTGGAAACACCATATATTTT. Residues: CASSPYSSGNTIYF. Full variable domain (rest looked up from reference TRBV7-2 and TRBJ1-3): GAGVSQSPSNKVTEKGKDVELRCDPISGHTALYWYRQSLGQGLEFLIYFQGNSAPDKSGLPSDRFSAERTGGSVSTLTIQRTQQEDSAVYLCASSPYSSGNTIYFGEGSWLTVV.

This clone was picked up one time. CDR3 loop: CASSPQGGDGYTF. CDR3 bases: TGTGCCAGCAGCCCCCAAGGGGGCGATGGCTACACCTTC. The V gene is TRBV7-9, the J gene TRBJ1-2, with 7 bases lining up with TRBD1. Germline CDR1 is SEHNR and CDR2 is FQNEAQ (reference sequence). The J segment lost 6 bases and the V segment lost 5 bases, leaving 6 bases of the junction unmatched. This CDR3 region has 13 residues. Full variable domain (remainder filled in from reference TRBV7-9 and TRBJ1-2): DTGVSQNPRHKITKRGQNVTFRCDPISEHNRLYWYRQTLGQGPEFLTYFQNEAQLEKSRLLSDRFSAERPKGSFSTLEIQRTEQGDSAMYLCASSPQGGDGYTFGSGTRLTVV.

V gene TRBV27 combines with J gene TRBJ1-6, with 11 nucleotides matching TRBD1. Trimming removed 5 bases from V and 9 bases from J; junction bases left unmatched: 9. The CDR3 totals 16 residues. The V gene's germline CDR1 is MNHEY and CDR2 SMNVEV (reference sequence). The CDR3 DNA reads TGTGCCAGCAGTGCCGGGACAGGGGGATTTAGTTCACCCCTCCACTTT. Translating it yields CASSAGTGGFSSPLHF.

The V and J genes are TRBV2 and TRBJ1-3; weak D call: TRBD1 (5 bases). CDR1 SNHLY and CDR2 FYNNEI come from the germline V gene. V lost 10 bases to trimming and J lost 0 bases, with 13 bases between them. The CDR3 is made up of 14 amino acids. The CDR3 bases are TGTGCCACCCTGGCAGACAGCTCTGGAAACACCATATATTTT. Its translation is CATLADSSGNTIYF.

The chain employs TRBV7-2 and TRBJ1-5, with 11 bases aligning to TRBD1. This CDR3 is built from 16 residues. Losses at the gene ends were 4 bases for V and 4 bases for J; bases not matched to a gene: 6. Germline V gene data show CDR1 as SGHTA and CDR2 as FQGNSA. The CDR3 nucleotides are TGTGCCAGCAGCTCCCTGGACAGGGGGCGAAATCAGCCCCAGCATTTT. Its translation: CASSSLDRGRNQPQHF. The full variable domain, completed using reference TRBV7-2 and TRBJ1-5, is GAGVSQSPSNKVTEKGKDVELRCDPISGHTALYWYRQSLGQGLEFLIYFQGNSAPDKSGLPSDRFSAERTGGSVSTLTIQRTQQEDSAVYLCASSSLDRGRNQPQHFGDGTRLSIL.

The chain uses TRBV15 and TRBJ2-1, with 8 bases lining up with TRBD2. J gave up 9 bases and V 3 bases, and 4 bases lay outside the gene matches. The length of the CDR3 is 13 residues. Germline CDR1 reads LNHNV; CDR2 reads YYDKDF (reference sequence). The CDR3 is CATSRGLGGEQFF. In nucleotides, the CDR3 is TGTGCCACCAGCAGGGGACTAGGCGGTGAGCAGTTCTTC.

This clone appeared a single time. The chain links TRBV15 to TRBJ1-1; D gene unclear. The length of the CDR3 is 19 residues. Trimming shortened V by 2 bases and J by 1 base, and 23 bases separated the two germline ends. CDR1 and CDR2 from the germline V gene are LNHNV and YYDKDF (reference sequence). The CDR3, as DNA: TGTGCCACCAGCAGATCCCATCAAGTTGCGCGAGGGAGGAACACTGAAGCTTTCTTT. Residues: CATSRSHQVARGRNTEAFF.

This clone was observed a few times. This chain links TRBV11-2 with TRBJ1-2; TRBD1 matches at 8 bases. CDR1 and CDR2 (germline): SGHAT, FQNNGV. J was trimmed by 6 bases and V by 5 bases; bases with no gene match: 8. This CDR3 is 14 amino acids long. The CDR3 DNA is TGTGCCAGCAGCCTACGACAGGGGAAGGATGGCTACACCTTC. Translation: CASSLRQGKDGYTF.

The J gene is TRBJ1-2, the V gene TRBV7-2; 8 nucleotides agree with TRBD1. Germline lookup yields CDR1 SGHTA and CDR2 FQGNSA. Trimming took 1 base from V and 7 from J; bases not matched to a gene: 2. The CDR3 is 13 residues long. The CDR3 DNA sequence: TGTGCCAGCAGCTTAGGGACAGGGTTTGGCTACACCTTC. Protein product: CASSLGTGFGYTF.

This chain links TRBV18 with TRBJ2-1, with 7 bases fitting TRBD2. The J segment lost 5 bases and the V segment lost 8 bases, leaving 6 bases of the junction unmatched. From germline, CDR1 is KGHSH and CDR2 LQKENI. The CDR3 length is 13 residues. The CDR3 spells CASRNGTNNEQFF. CDR3 sequence (DNA): TGTGCCAGCCGTAACGGGACTAACAATGAGCAGTTCTTC.

This chain links TRBV5-1 with TRBJ2-7; 7 nucleotides agree with TRBD1. The V gene's germline CDR1 is SGHRS and CDR2 YFSETQ. Unmatched junction bases numbered 6, after V lost 3 bases and J lost 3 bases. The length of the CDR3 is 14 residues. CDR3 loop: CASSSQGLGYEQYF. The CDR3 DNA reads as TGCGCCAGCAGCTCACAGGGGTTAGGCTACGAGCAGTACTTC.

The chain recombines TRBV6-1 with TRBJ2-6; D ambiguous. CDR1 and CDR2 (germline): MNHNS, SASEGT. The CDR3 extends over 16 amino acids. Trimming removed 1 base from V and 2 bases from J, with 9 bases in between. The CDR3 reads CASSEVWAPGANVLTF. CDR3 coding DNA: TGTGCCAGCAGTGAAGTTTGGGCACCTGGGGCCAACGTCCTGACTTTC.

This clone has more than one count but fewer than ten. The J gene is TRBJ1-2, the V gene TRBV5-1, with 8 bases identical to TRBD1. Germline V gene sequence: CDR1 SGHRS, CDR2 YFSETQ. J gave up 2 bases and V 4 bases, and 7 bases lay outside the gene matches. The CDR3 contains 15 residues. The CDR3 spells CASSRGQGPNYGYTF. The CDR3 DNA reads TGCGCCAGCAGCAGAGGACAGGGACCAAACTATGGCTACACCTTC.

The chain combines TRBV29-1 with TRBJ1-1; D unresolved. The V gene's germline CDR1 is SQVTM and CDR2 ANQGSEA. V lost 6 bases, J lost 3 bases, and 14 bases lay in between. The CDR3 runs to 13 residues. CDR3 protein: CSVLLWAYTEAFF. The CDR3 DNA reads as TGCAGCGTCTTATTGTGGGCGTACACTGAAGCTTTCTTT. Full variable domain (outside the CDR3, taken from reference TRBV29-1 and TRBJ1-1): SAVISQKPSRDICQRGTSLTIQCQVDSQVTMMFWYRQQPGQSLTLIATANQGSEATYESGFVIDKFPISRPNLTFSTLTVSNMSPEDSSIYLCSVLLWAYTEAFFGQGTRLTVV.

V usage is TRBV5-1 and J usage is TRBJ2-6, with D possibly TRBD1 on 6 matching bases. V was clipped by 0 bases and J by 0 bases, with 13 bases between them. Germline CDR1 and CDR2: SGHRS and YFSETQ. The CDR3 length is 18 residues. The CDR3 sequence is CASSLGLTGYSGANVLTF. The DNA for the CDR3 is TGCGCCAGCAGCTTGGGGCTGACAGGTTACTCTGGGGCCAACGTCCTGACTTTC.

This clone was recorded once. CDR3 region: CASSLEPFYGYTF. CDR3 bases: TGCGCCAGCAGCTTGGAGCCCTTCTATGGCTACACCTTC. The gene calls are TRBV5-1 and TRBJ1-2; D is ambiguous. Germline CDR1 reads SGHRS; CDR2 reads YFSETQ. V dropped 0 bases and J dropped 4 bases, with 7 bases sitting between them. The CDR3 totals 13 residues.

The CDR3 DNA reads as TGTGCCAGCAGTACGTCTCCGGGACTAGCGGGAAACGAGCAGTTCTTC. This sequence encodes CASSTSPGLAGNEQFF. The chain recombines TRBV27 with TRBJ2-1; 13 nucleotides line up with TRBD2. The germline V gene has CDR1 MNHEY and CDR2 SMNVEV (reference sequence). There are 16 residues in the CDR3. J lost 10 bases, V lost 5 bases, and 11 bases had no gene match.

V gene TRBV23-1 combines with J gene TRBJ1-1, with 7 bases aligning to TRBD1. TRBV23-1 is sorted into the ORF group, with uncertain function. This CDR3 has 14 residues. The V segment lost 4 bases and the J segment 1 base; nucleotides outside the gene matches: 3. Written as DNA, the CDR3 is TGCGCCAGCAGTCCGAGACAGGGGAACACTGAAGCTTTCTTT. It codes for CASSPRQGNTEAFF.

This chain links TRBV5-1 with TRBJ1-1; no clear D gene. The germline V gene has CDR1 SGHRS and CDR2 YFSETQ. The length of the CDR3 is 15 residues. Trimming removed 3 bases from V and 5 bases from J, with 17 bases in between. The CDR3 loop is CASSSGNFLGTEAFF. The DNA for the CDR3 is TGCGCCAGCAGCTCCGGGAATTTTTTGGGAACTGAAGCTTTCTTT.